This TCR beta chain was retrieved from a study of tumor-infiltrating lymphocytes in oesophageal squamous cell carcinoma. TCRdb itself ran the PCR reads through MiXCR, one entry per CDR3 protein. The sample lists over 20,000 distinct CDR3 sequences, around two fifths seen once, with more than 30% in the top ten. This clonotype turned up a few times. The CDR3 does not close with the conserved phenylalanine or tryptophan, likely indicating a read error. The DNA is omitted, as the CDR3 cannot be located on it reliably, and the CDR3 follows TCRdb's listing. The CDR3 region is 14 residues in length, termini included. Looked up from germline, CDR1 is SEHNR and CDR2 is FQNEAQ (reference sequence).

The chain links TRBV7-9 to TRBJ2-7. The material sequenced was esophageal tumor tissue. The receptor comes from a male donor with esophageal squamous cell carcinoma. CDR3 residues: CASSSQVDGYTFGS.